This TCR beta chain originates from a study of T-cell memory formation after mild COVID-19. Study at large: Across donors, TCR clusters were largely donor specific. Study findings and constraints: Clonal second-wave expansions that peaked on day 37 had unconfirmed SARS-CoV-2 specificity. Chiefly within CM and EM were the contracting CD4+ clones; CD8+ ones were within EMRA. Within pre-infection memory, some responding clones were found, suggesting cross-reactive memory joined.

A remark on this clonotype: The antigen remains unidentified.

CDR3 length: 13 residues. Germline V gives CDR1 LNHDA, CDR2 SQIVND (reference sequence). Trimming pared 5 bases from V and 1 base from J, leaving 8 bases between. TCRdb analysed the 5' RACE reads with MiXCR anew, one entry per CDR3 protein. The sample comprises more than 300,000 distinct CDR3 sequences, roughly 20% of which are singletons, and 21% rests with the top ten. Sequencing was carried out using PBMCs or a T cell subset sorted from them (not recorded which). V and J are TRBV19 and TRBJ1-1; the D is unclear. This sequence was found in a man between 18 and 35 years old who had mild COVID-19 (a few samples of this study predate the infection). Cell type and time point are not known. The CDR3 DNA is TGTGCCAGTAGTTATCAGAAGAACACTGAAGCTTTCTTT. Protein: CASSYQKNTEAFF.